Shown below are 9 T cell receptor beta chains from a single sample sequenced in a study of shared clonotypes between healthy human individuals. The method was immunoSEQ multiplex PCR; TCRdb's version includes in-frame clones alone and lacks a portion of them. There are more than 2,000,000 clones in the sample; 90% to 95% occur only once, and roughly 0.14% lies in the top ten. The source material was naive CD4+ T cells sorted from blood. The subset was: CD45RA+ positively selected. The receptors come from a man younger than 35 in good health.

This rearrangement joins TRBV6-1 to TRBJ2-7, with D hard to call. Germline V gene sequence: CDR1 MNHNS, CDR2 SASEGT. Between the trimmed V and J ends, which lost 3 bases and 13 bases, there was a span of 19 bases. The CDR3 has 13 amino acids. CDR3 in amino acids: CASSEPTRLKFYF. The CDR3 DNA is TGTGCCAGCAGTGAGCCGACCCGGTTGAAATTCTACTTC.

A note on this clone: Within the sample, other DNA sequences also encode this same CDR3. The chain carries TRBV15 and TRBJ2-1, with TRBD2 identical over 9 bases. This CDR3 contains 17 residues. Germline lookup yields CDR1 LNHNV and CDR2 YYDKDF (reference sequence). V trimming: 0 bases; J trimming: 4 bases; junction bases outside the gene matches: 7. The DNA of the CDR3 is TGTGCCACCAGCAGAGATTCTGCTAGCGGGAAATACAATGAGCAGTTCTTC. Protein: CATSRDSASGKYNEQFF.

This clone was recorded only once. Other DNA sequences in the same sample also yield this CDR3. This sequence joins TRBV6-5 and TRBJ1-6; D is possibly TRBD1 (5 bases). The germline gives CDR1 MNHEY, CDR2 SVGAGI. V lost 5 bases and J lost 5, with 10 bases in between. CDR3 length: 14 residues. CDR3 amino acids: CASSRGRNNSPLHF. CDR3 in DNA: TGTGCCAGCAGTCGGGGACGGAATAATTCACCCCTCCACTTT.

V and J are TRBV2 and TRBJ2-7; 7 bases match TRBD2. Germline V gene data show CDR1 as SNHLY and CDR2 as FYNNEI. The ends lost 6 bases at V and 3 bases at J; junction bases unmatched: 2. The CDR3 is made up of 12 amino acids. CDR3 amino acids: CASSPSGYEQYF. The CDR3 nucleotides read TGTGCCAGCAGCCCTAGCGGCTACGAGCAGTACTTC.

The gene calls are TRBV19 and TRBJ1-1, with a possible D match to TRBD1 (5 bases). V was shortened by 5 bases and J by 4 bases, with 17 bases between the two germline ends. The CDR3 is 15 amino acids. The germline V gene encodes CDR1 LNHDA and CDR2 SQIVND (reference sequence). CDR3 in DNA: TGTGCCAGTAGTGTCGCCAGGGTTTTTGGCACTGAAGCTTTCTTT. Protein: CASSVARVFGTEAFF. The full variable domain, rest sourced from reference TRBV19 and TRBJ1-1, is DGGITQSPKYLFRKEGQNVTLSCEQNLNHDAMYWYRQDPGQGLRLIYYSQIVNDFQKGDIAEGYSVSREKKESFPLTVTSAQKNPTAFYLCASSVARVFGTEAFFGQGTRLTVV.

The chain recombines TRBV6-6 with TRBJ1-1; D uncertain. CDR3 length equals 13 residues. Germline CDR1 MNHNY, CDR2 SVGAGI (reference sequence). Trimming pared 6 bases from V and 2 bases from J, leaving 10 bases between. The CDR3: CASSLGINTEAFF. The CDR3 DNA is TGTGCCAGCAGCCTCGGGATCAACACTGAAGCTTTCTTT.

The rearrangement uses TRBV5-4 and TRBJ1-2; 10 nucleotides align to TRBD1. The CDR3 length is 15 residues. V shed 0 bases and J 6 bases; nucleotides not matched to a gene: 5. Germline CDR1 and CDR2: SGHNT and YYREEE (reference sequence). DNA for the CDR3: TGTGCCAGCAGCTTGGATCGGACAGGGGGGAATGGCTACACCTTC. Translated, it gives CASSLDRTGGNGYTF.

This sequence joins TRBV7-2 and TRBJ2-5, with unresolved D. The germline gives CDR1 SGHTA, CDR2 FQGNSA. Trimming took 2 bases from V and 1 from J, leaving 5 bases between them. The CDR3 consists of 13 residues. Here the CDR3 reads CASSLIIQETQYF. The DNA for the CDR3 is TGTGCCAGCAGCTTAATCATCCAAGAGACCCAGTACTTC.

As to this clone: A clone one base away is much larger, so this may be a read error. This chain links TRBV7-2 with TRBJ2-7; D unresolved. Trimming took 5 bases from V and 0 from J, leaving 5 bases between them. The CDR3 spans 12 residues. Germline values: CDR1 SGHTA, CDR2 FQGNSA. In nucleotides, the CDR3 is TGTGCCAGCAGCCAGAGCTCCTACGAGCAGTACTTC. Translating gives CASSQSSYEQYF.